The 27 T cell receptor beta chains reported below all come from one sample, sequenced in a study of T-cell memory formation after mild COVID-19. MiXCR, applied by TCRdb to the 5' RACE reads, yields one record per CDR3 protein. The repertoire holds some 450,000 distinct CDR3 sequences, with around 20% as singletons. Material: PBMCs or a T cell subset sorted from them (not recorded which). These receptors were obtained from an adult woman who had mild COVID-19 (a few samples of this study predate the infection). Cell type and time point are not known.

V usage is TRBV21-1 and J usage is TRBJ2-5; the D call TRBD1 from the table was never checked on the DNA. TRBV21-1 is classified as a pseudogene. The CDR3 runs to 16 residues. CDR3 protein: CASSKLSSGQNSGSYF. The CDR3 DNA sequence: TGTGCCAGCAGCAAATTGTCTTCGGGACAGAATTCGGGATCGTACTTC.

This clonotype was found a few times. The V call is TRBV27, the J call TRBJ2-5; possible D gene TRBD1, 6 bases. V lost 1 base, J lost 5 bases, and 11 bases lay in between. From germline, CDR1 is MNHEY and CDR2 SMNVEV (reference sequence). This CDR3 is built from 14 residues. The CDR3, as DNA: TGTGCCAGCAGTTTATACAGGGAGAGGGAGACCCAGTACTTC. Its protein product is CASSLYRERETQYF.

The chain uses TRBV20-1 and TRBJ2-1; 10 positions agree with TRBD2. CDR1 and CDR2 (germline): DFQATT, SNEGSKA (reference sequence). The length of the CDR3 is 16 residues. V shed 6 bases, J shed 6 bases, and the junction held 14 bases outside the gene matches. The CDR3 sequence is CSALGGLAGASNEQFF. DNA for the CDR3: TGCAGTGCCCTGGGAGGCCTAGCGGGAGCTAGCAATGAGCAGTTCTTC.

This clonotype was seen a handful of times. The chain links TRBV7-9 to TRBJ2-7, with TRBD2 as a possible D gene (6 bases). V was pared by 1 base and J by 2 bases, with 12 bases between. This CDR3 has 15 residues. CDR1 and CDR2 (germline): SEHNR, FQNEAQ (reference sequence). The CDR3 bases are TGTGCCAGCAGCTTAGAGGTGGGGGGAACCTACGAGCAGTACTTC. Translation: CASSLEVGGTYEQYF.

The genes are TRBV4-2 and TRBJ2-2; 11 nucleotides align to TRBD2. The V gene's germline CDR1 is LGHNA and CDR2 YNFKEQ. J lost 5 bases, V lost 4 bases, and 3 bases had no gene match. The CDR3 totals 15 residues. CDR3 in DNA: TGTGCCAGCAGCCTACTAGCGGGAGTTACCGGGGAGCTGTTTTTT. This sequence encodes CASSLLAGVTGELFF.

This chain links TRBV5-1 with TRBJ2-2; perhaps TRBD1 as D (6 bases). The CDR3 runs to 15 residues. The V gene lost 1 base and the J gene lost 9 bases, with 16 bases spanning the gap. Germline V CDR1 and CDR2: SGHRS, YFSETQ. This CDR3 reads CASSLLGHWPRELFF. The CDR3 DNA reads TGCGCCAGCAGCTTGTTGGGACACTGGCCCAGGGAGCTGTTTTTT. Complete variable domain (other parts from reference TRBV5-1 and TRBJ2-2): KAGVTQTPRYLIKTRGQQVTLSCSPISGHRSVSWYQQTPGQGLQFLFEYFSETQRNKGNFPGRFSGRQFSNSRSEMNVSTLELGDSALYLCASSLLGHWPRELFFGEGSRLTVL.

The V call is TRBV5-6, the J call TRBJ2-3; D not resolved. Trimming took 2 bases from V and 1 from J, leaving 11 bases between them. CDR1 and CDR2 from the germline V gene are SGHDT and YYEEEE. The CDR3 spans 15 residues. Here the CDR3 reads CASSFRSQRTDTQYF. The CDR3 DNA sequence: TGTGCCAGCAGCTTTCGATCGCAGCGCACAGATACGCAGTATTTT.

The rearrangement links TRBV6-6 to TRBJ2-7; D is unclear. Germline loops: CDR1 MNHNY, CDR2 SVGAGI (reference sequence). The CDR3 sequence is 15 residues long. Trimming left V 0 bases short and J 4 bases short, with 13 bases between. In DNA, the CDR3 is TGTGCCAGCAGTTACTCGACCGGTCCCCTTTACGAGCAGTACTTC. Its protein product is CASSYSTGPLYEQYF.

There are a few counts of this clonotype. The rearrangement links TRBV20-1 to TRBJ2-1; TRBD2 agrees at 10 bases. Germline CDR1 is DFQATT and CDR2 is SNEGSKA (reference sequence). V dropped 0 bases and J dropped 7; count of bases not matched to a gene: 6. The CDR3 is 15 amino acids. The CDR3 sequence: CSAREASGSINEQFF. The CDR3 DNA follows: TGCAGTGCTAGAGAGGCTAGCGGGAGTATAAATGAGCAGTTCTTC.

This clonotype showed up just a few times. V and J are TRBV15 and TRBJ2-3; TRBD1 matches at 8 bases. CDR3 length equals 15 residues. Trimming took 0 bases from V and 3 from J; bases not matched to a gene: 2. The V gene's germline CDR1 is LNHNV and CDR2 YYDKDF (reference sequence). CDR3 coding DNA: TGTGCCACCAGCAGAGACAGGGGGCTTACAGATACGCAGTATTTT. It encodes CATSRDRGLTDTQYF.

The V and J genes are TRBV29-1 and TRBJ1-1; D unresolved. The CDR3 has 13 residues. The V end lost 7 bases, the J end lost 0 bases, and 12 bases lay between the germline ends. In germline, CDR1 is SQVTM, CDR2 ANQGSEA. The CDR3 coding sequence is TGCAGCGGAACGAGGGAAATGAACACTGAAGCTTTCTTT. This translates into CSGTREMNTEAFF.

J is TRBJ1-5 and V is TRBV30; TRBD1 is a possible D gene (5 bases). Trimming removed 1 base from V and 7 bases from J, with 11 bases in between. Per germline, CDR1 GTSNPN and CDR2 SVGIG (reference sequence). The CDR3 extends over 13 amino acids. CDR3 loop: CAWSGQGRQPQHF. CDR3 in DNA: TGTGCCTGGAGTGGTCAGGGTCGGCAGCCCCAGCATTTT.

The chain combines TRBV7-9 with TRBJ2-5; TRBD1 matches at 8 bases. Germline loops: CDR1 SEHNR, CDR2 FQNEAQ (reference sequence). This CDR3 has 19 amino acids. V shed 5 bases, J shed 4 bases, and the junction held 21 bases outside the gene matches. CDR3 DNA: TGTGCCAGCAGCCCCGACAGGGGAGGACCGGTGTATGGGGGAGAGACCCAGTACTTC. Its protein product is CASSPDRGGPVYGGETQYF.

The V gene is TRBV15, the J gene TRBJ1-5; possible D gene TRBD1, 5 bases. Deletions cut 0 bases from V and 4 bases from J, with 16 bases between. Germline assignment: CDR1 LNHNV and CDR2 YYDKDF (reference sequence). The CDR3 sequence is 17 residues long. The CDR3 DNA reads TGTGCCACCAGCAGAGATTTGCAGGGTAGGGTAAATCAGCCCCAGCATTTT. It is translated as CATSRDLQGRVNQPQHF.

The chain links TRBV7-3 to TRBJ2-3; D not resolved. Germline CDR1 and CDR2: SGHTA and FQGTGA. Trimming shortened V by 4 bases and J by 2 bases, and 19 bases separated the two germline ends. There are 17 residues in the CDR3. CDR3 sequence reads: CASSWEFRHPYTDTQYF. DNA for the CDR3: TGTGCCAGCAGCTGGGAATTTCGACACCCTTACACAGATACGCAGTATTTT.

The chain couples TRBV9 to TRBJ1-1; no definite D call. V shed 4 bases and J shed 2 bases, with 12 bases lying between them. This CDR3 has 14 amino acids. Germline V gives CDR1 SGDLS, CDR2 YYNGEE. For the CDR3, the DNA is TGTGCCAGCAGCCCAGCCGACTCAAACACTGAAGCTTTCTTT. Protein product: CASSPADSNTEAFF.

This clonotype was counted a few times. The chain combines TRBV29-1 with TRBJ2-2; D remains unclear. The V and J ends lost 4 bases and 2 bases respectively, with 5 bases between them. Germline CDR1 SQVTM, CDR2 ANQGSEA. This CDR3 has 12 residues. In nucleotides, the CDR3 is TGCAGCGTTGGGAAAAACACCGGGGAGCTGTTTTTT. Protein sequence: CSVGKNTGELFF.

The rearrangement uses TRBV4-1 and TRBJ2-3, with 8 bases identical to TRBD1. Germline assignment: CDR1 MGHRA and CDR2 YSYEKL. J lost 0 bases, V lost 3 bases, and 8 bases had no gene match. This CDR3 is built from 17 residues. The CDR3 DNA reads as TGCGCCAGCAGCCATAGCGGACAGGGTCTTAGCACAGATACGCAGTATTTT. Protein: CASSHSGQGLSTDTQYF.

V and J are TRBV7-9 and TRBJ1-1; unclear D gene. Looked up from germline, CDR1 is SEHNR and CDR2 is FQNEAQ (reference sequence). The CDR3 runs 15 residues. Trimming removed 3 bases from V and 0 bases from J, with 11 bases in between. The CDR3 DNA reads as TGTGCCAGCAGCTTGTCGTTTGGCATGAACACTGAAGCTTTCTTT. Its translation: CASSLSFGMNTEAFF.

The chain joins TRBV24-1 to TRBJ2-1, with D tentatively TRBD1 or TRBD2 (7 bases each). The CDR3 is 17 residues long. Germline V lookup: CDR1 KGHDR, CDR2 SFDVKD. The V and J ends lost 4 bases and 5 bases respectively, with 20 bases between them. The CDR3 DNA reads TGTGCCACCAGTGACCCTCAATGGGAGGGGGCCCACAATGAGCAGTTCTTC. It specifies CATSDPQWEGAHNEQFF.

This clonotype turned up a few times. The rearrangement links TRBV25-1 to TRBJ2-7; 7 nucleotides match TRBD1. Losses at the gene ends were 3 bases for V and 2 bases for J; bases not matched to a gene: 4. This CDR3 spans 14 amino acids. Germline V lookup: CDR1 MGHDK, CDR2 SYGVNS. CDR3 region: CASSDRDSTYEQYF. Here the CDR3 DNA reads TGTGCCAGCAGTGACCGGGACAGTACCTACGAGCAGTACTTC.

V is TRBV2 and J is TRBJ2-2; a weak D match, TRBD2 (6 bases). From germline, CDR1 is SNHLY and CDR2 FYNNEI. The CDR3 has 14 amino acids. CDR3 bases: TGTGCTAGCGGTGCCACAGTGAGAGCCGGGGAGCTGTTTTTT. Its protein is CASGATVRAGELFF.

V usage is TRBV15 and J usage is TRBJ2-6, with D hard to call. This CDR3 comprises 13 residues. The V gene's germline CDR1 is LNHNV and CDR2 YYDKDF (reference sequence). The germline V and J ends were trimmed by 6 bases and 2 bases, with 5 bases remaining between them. This CDR3 is CATRWAGANVLTF. In nucleotides, the CDR3 is TGTGCCACCAGGTGGGCTGGGGCCAACGTCCTGACTTTC.

This clonotype was counted between two and nine times. This rearrangement joins TRBV15 to TRBJ1-5, with D unclear. Trimming removed 5 bases from V and 2 bases from J, with 16 bases in between. Germline CDR1 is LNHNV and CDR2 is YYDKDF (reference sequence). The CDR3 loop spans 16 amino acids. The CDR3: CATSPGFGRRNQPQHF. The CDR3 DNA reads as TGTGCCACCAGCCCGGGGTTTGGTAGGCGCAATCAGCCCCAGCATTTT.

The chain joins TRBV3-1 to TRBJ2-7; 13 bases are shared with TRBD2. V lost 8 bases to trimming and J lost 7 bases; unmatched junction nucleotides: 5. Germline CDR1 LGHDT, CDR2 YNNKEL (reference sequence). The CDR3 sequence is 13 residues long. The CDR3 protein is CASGLAGAGEQYF. Here the CDR3 DNA reads TGTGCCAGCGGACTAGCGGGGGCGGGGGAGCAGTACTTC.

This clonotype was counted only a few times. The chain employs TRBV6-2 or TRBV6-3 and TRBJ1-2; D remains unclear. The CDR3 has 11 amino acids. Deletions cut 6 bases from V and 5 bases from J, with 7 bases between. The germline V gene has CDR1 MNHEY and CDR2 SVGEGT. The CDR3 loop reads CASRGNYGYTF. The CDR3 coding sequence is TGTGCCAGCAGAGGGAATTATGGCTACACCTTC.

This chain connects TRBV13 to TRBJ1-5; D perhaps matches TRBD1 (6 bases). The CDR3 totals 17 residues. Per the germline V gene, CDR1 is PRHDT and CDR2 is FYEKMQ (reference sequence). Trimming stripped 2 bases from V and 0 bases from J, with 14 bases between. For the CDR3, the DNA is TGTGCCAGCAGCTTAAGGGAACAGGGAAATAGCAATCAGCCCCAGCATTTT. Translated: CASSLREQGNSNQPQHF.